These 10 T cell receptor beta chains originate from one sample sequenced in a study of control samples from healthy donors and cancer patients. Repertoires were generated with immunoSEQ multiplex PCR, while TCRdb's copy carries only in-frame clones and drops some. In the table there are under 150,000 clones, roughly 84% of which are singletons. Material: blood. Every receptor here comes from a man aged 35 to 55 in good health.

V is TRBV19 and J is TRBJ1-1; D is perhaps TRBD1 (5 bases). The V gene lost 9 bases and the J gene lost 1 base, with 18 bases spanning the gap. This CDR3 is 15 amino acids long. Germline CDR1 is LNHDA and CDR2 is SQIVND (reference sequence). The CDR3 spells CASLNKGRENTEAFF. CDR3 in DNA: TGTGCCAGCCTTAACAAGGGGAGGGAGAACACTGAAGCTTTCTTT.

In the case of this clone: Other DNA variants within this sample encode the same CDR3. V gene TRBV5-6 combines with J gene TRBJ1-2; TRBD1 matches 7 bases. The CDR3 covers 13 residues. V gave up 0 bases and J gave up 8 bases; unmatched junction bases: 4. Germline CDR1 and CDR2: SGHDT and YYEEEE. Here the CDR3 DNA reads TGTGCCAGCAGCTTGGGCAGGGGGTCGGGCTACACCTTC. Residues: CASSLGRGSGYTF. The full variable domain, rest sourced from reference TRBV5-6 and TRBJ1-2, is DAGVTQSPTHLIKTRGQQVTLRCSPKSGHDTVSWYQQALGQGPQFIFQYYEEEERQRGNFPDRFSGHQFPNYSSELNVNALLLGDSALYLCASSLGRGSGYTFGSGTRLTVV.

In DNA, the CDR3 is TGCAGCGTTCTTGTGGGGGATTACGAGCAGTACTTC. This encodes CSVLVGDYEQYF. The gene calls are TRBV29-1 and TRBJ2-7; either TRBD1 or TRBD2 may supply D (5 bases each). The CDR3 runs 12 residues. The germline gives CDR1 SQVTM, CDR2 ANQGSEA. The V end was cut by 5 bases, the J end by 4 bases, with 12 bases between.

The chain is built from TRBV29-1 and TRBJ2-2; 8 bases agree with TRBD2. CDR3 length: 16 amino acids. Germline V CDR1 and CDR2: SQVTM, ANQGSEA. V trimming: 7 bases; J trimming: 4 bases; junction bases outside the gene matches: 14. This CDR3 reads CSARSPAGAGTGELFF. CDR3 coding DNA: TGCAGCGCCCGAAGCCCAGCGGGGGCCGGCACCGGGGAGCTGTTTTTT.

The chain is built from TRBV15 and TRBJ2-3, with unresolved D. The CDR3 has 13 amino acids. V gave up 7 bases and J gave up 4 bases, with 12 bases separating them. In germline, CDR1 is LNHNV, CDR2 YYDKDF (reference sequence). The CDR3 reads CATTKVAPDTQYF. CDR3 DNA sequence: TGTGCCACCACCAAGGTGGCGCCAGATACGCAGTATTTT.

The chain recombines TRBV19 with TRBJ2-3; 9 bases match TRBD2. The length of the CDR3 is 15 residues. From germline, CDR1 is LNHDA and CDR2 SQIVND (reference sequence). V shed 4 bases, J shed 2 bases, and the junction held 4 bases outside the gene matches. The DNA of the CDR3 is TGTGCCAGTAGTAAAGCTAGCGGGAACACAGATACGCAGTATTTT. Its translation is CASSKASGNTDTQYF.

The chain joins TRBV11-3 to TRBJ2-5; D unclear. V lost 5 bases to trimming and J lost 6 bases, with 13 bases between them. This CDR3 region has 13 residues. Germline loops: CDR1 SGHNT, CDR2 YENEEA. The CDR3: CASSPWGGQTQYF. The CDR3, as DNA: TGTGCCAGCAGCCCTTGGGGTGGGCAGACCCAGTACTTC.

The chain combines TRBV19 with TRBJ1-5; D perhaps matches TRBD1 (5 bases). Between the trimmed V and J ends, which lost 9 bases and 6 bases, there was a span of 18 bases. The CDR3 sequence is 14 residues long. Germline loops: CDR1 LNHDA, CDR2 SQIVND (reference sequence). CDR3 amino acids: CASDDRPSGQPQHF. DNA of the CDR3: TGTGCCAGCGACGACAGACCTTCGGGTCAGCCCCAGCATTTT.

A remark on this clone: Other DNA sequences from this sample encode an identical CDR3 as well. The V call is TRBV7-2, the J call TRBJ1-5; no reliable D call. Germline V gene data show CDR1 as SGHTA and CDR2 as FQGNSA. V dropped 5 bases and J dropped 2 bases, with 7 bases sitting between them. The CDR3 covers 13 residues. The CDR3 DNA is TGTGCCAGCAGCCCCCAGGGCAATCAGCCCCAGCATTTT. Its protein product is CASSPQGNQPQHF. The whole variable domain, remainder taken from reference TRBV7-2 and TRBJ1-5, is GAGVSQSPSNKVTEKGKDVELRCDPISGHTALYWYRQSLGQGLEFLIYFQGNSAPDKSGLPSDRFSAERTGGSVSTLTIQRTQQEDSAVYLCASSPQGNQPQHFGDGTRLSIL.

The chain has TRBV4-1 and TRBJ1-5, with D possibly matching TRBD1 (6 bases). Between the trimmed V and J ends, which lost 1 base and 3 bases, there was a span of 13 bases. The germline V gene has CDR1 MGHRA and CDR2 YSYEKL. The CDR3 is 16 amino acids. The CDR3 spells CASSQGITGPNQPQHF. In nucleotides, the CDR3 is TGCGCCAGCAGCCAAGGAATAACAGGGCCCAATCAGCCCCAGCATTTT.